These 6 T cell receptor beta chains were sequenced from one sample in a study of blood T cell repertoires in COVID-19. The data were produced by immunoSEQ multiplex PCR, yet TCRdb's version contains in-frame clones alone and is incomplete. Found here are 150,000 to 200,000 clones, around three quarters of them singletons; the top ten hold about 17%. What was sequenced was PBMCs or T cells enriched from blood (not recorded which). Every receptor here comes from a woman in her 50s with acute COVID-19.

The gene calls are TRBV4-1 and TRBJ1-6; 7 bases fit TRBD1. Germline V gives CDR1 MGHRA, CDR2 YSYEKL. The V gene end was trimmed by 3 bases and the J gene end by 0 bases; junction bases not matched to a gene: 8. The CDR3 length is 18 residues. DNA for the CDR3: TGCGCCAGCAGCCAGGTACTCAGGGGGAGCTCCTATAATTCACCCCTCCACTTT. This codes for CASSQVLRGSSYNSPLHF.

The rearrangement uses TRBV24-1 and TRBJ1-2, with 9 bases matching TRBD1. Germline loops: CDR1 KGHDR, CDR2 SFDVKD. Trimming cost V 3 bases and J 8 bases; bases outside gene matches: 6. The CDR3 totals 14 residues. Here the CDR3 DNA reads TGTGCCACCAGTGATCCGGGACAGGGCATCGGCTACACCTTC. Translated: CATSDPGQGIGYTF.

This sequence joins TRBV9 and TRBJ1-2; TRBD1 agrees at 10 bases. There are 15 residues in the CDR3. The junction had 9 bases not matched to a gene; V was cut back by 3 bases and J by 7 bases. Germline assignment: CDR1 SGDLS and CDR2 YYNGEE. The CDR3 is CASSAPGQGRTGYTF. In DNA form, the CDR3 reads TGTGCCAGCAGCGCCCCGGGACAGGGGAGGACTGGCTACACCTTC.

This clone was recorded a few times. J is TRBJ2-7 and V is TRBV6-5; maybe TRBD1 (5 bases). The CDR3 covers 13 residues. Trimming took off 6 bases at V and 3 bases at J, with 12 bases between the two ends. CDR1 and CDR2 (germline): MNHEY, SVGAGI. CDR3 region: CASSRQSRYEQYV. The CDR3 bases are TGTGCCAGCAGCCGACAGAGTCGCTACGAGCAGTACGTC.

This chain links TRBV24-1 with TRBJ1-2, with 8 bases fitting TRBD1. The CDR3 runs to 18 residues. V dropped 2 bases and J dropped 0; count of bases not matched to a gene: 10. Per the germline V gene, CDR1 is KGHDR and CDR2 is SFDVKD. CDR3 in amino acids: CATSDSGTGVKANYGYTF. The CDR3 DNA reads TGTGCCACCAGTGATTCCGGGACAGGAGTTAAGGCTAACTATGGCTACACCTTC.

The V call is TRBV18, the J call TRBJ2-3, with TRBD2 matching 7 bases. Germline CDR1 KGHSH, CDR2 LQKENI. Germline trimming cut 6 bases from V and 3 bases from J; bases unmatched to any gene: 9. This CDR3 is 15 amino acids long. This chain's CDR3 is CASSLQVGGTDTQYF. In DNA, the CDR3 is TGTGCCAGCTCCCTCCAGGTGGGGGGGACAGATACGCAGTATTTT.